This T cell receptor beta chain was sequenced in a study of cytomegalovirus exposure and HLA in healthy donors. Study as a whole: About 85 million unique TCR sequences came from HLA-typed donors in an early release. Across 350 to 500 genotyped donors, about 81% landed in the Caucasian-associated ancestry cluster. The study's findings and limits: A prior analysis recorded that most TCR beta V segments were productive about 90% or about 30% of the time.

With regard to this clone: Its antigen is as yet unknown.

PCR was performed using 60 Vbeta and 13 Jbeta primers. Authors' data handling: In a later analysis, 80 million or so unique TCR beta chains included roughly 11 million shared by two or more donors. Data came from immunoSEQ multiplex PCR; TCRdb stores just in-frame clones and leaves some out. The V and J calls and the clone size are those of that table, but D and trimming were determined from the DNA. This table holds 100,000 to 150,000 clones, about 74% found once. V lost 5 bases and J lost 1, with 14 bases in between. CDR1 is SGHAT, CDR2 FQNNGV, per germline. The CDR3 runs 15 residues. This sequence originates from a woman between 45 and 60 years old in good health and CMV-seropositive. The V and J genes are TRBV11-2 and TRBJ1-1; D is unresolved. Sequencing was performed on PBMCs. The DNA for the CDR3 is TGTGCCAGCAGCCCCCTGGTCCAGGAGAACACTGAAGCTTTCTTT. This translates into CASSPLVQENTEAFF.